This T cell receptor (beta chain) was sequenced for a study of blood T cells in healthy people across ages. Study results and caveats: Reliance upon unsorted PBMCs precluded definitive naive versus antigen-experienced comparison. Older individuals had lower TCR beta diversity per million T cells (the decline was roughly linear). The donors' CMV status was not determined, possibly confounding changes in expanded clonotypes.

The authors ran a second PCR of roughly 6 to 12 cycles using a sample-barcoded 5' primer and a J-beta primer mix. Tagging of each cDNA molecule was performed by a template-switch adaptor with 12 random nucleotides. MiXCR, run by TCRdb on the 5' RACE reads, gives a single entry per CDR3 protein. Of approximately 900,000 distinct CDR3 sequences listed, about 44% are singletons. A remark on this clonotype: As yet, its antigen is unknown.

Trimming cost V 1 base and J 0 bases, with 25 bases left between them. The CDR3 length is 22 residues. Germline loops: CDR1 MNHEY, CDR2 SVGEGT. The rearrangement uses TRBV6-2 or TRBV6-3 and TRBJ1-6; D may be TRBD1 (6 bases). Sequenced sample: blood. This sequence was found in a man aged 25 to 45 in good health. CDR3 amino acids: CASSYLAPTTGGKSSYNSPLHF. The CDR3 DNA reads as TGTGCCAGCAGTTACTTGGCGCCGACGACAGGCGGTAAAAGCTCCTATAATTCACCCCTCCACTTT.